The 18 T cell receptor beta chains given below trace back to one sample, sequenced in a study of beta chain features in type 1 diabetes. Isolated RNA was reverse transcribed in full, so expressed TCRB transcripts were sequenced. Sequencing used immunoSEQ multiplex PCR; TCRdb keeps in-frame clones, though not all of them. The table has about 290,000 clones, around 7.8% seen once. The sample consisted of central memory CD4+ T cells from blood. The origin of the receptors is a woman between 18 and 29 years old in good health.

The V and J genes are TRBV6-6 and TRBJ1-2; D gene ambiguous. Germline CDR1 and CDR2: MNHNY and SVGAGI (reference sequence). Trimming left V 4 bases short and J 4 bases short, with 10 bases between. This CDR3 region has 13 residues. Here the CDR3 reads CASSFDTSYGYTF. In DNA form, the CDR3 reads TGTGCCAGCAGTTTCGACACGTCCTATGGCTACACCTTC.

The rearrangement links TRBV6-5 to TRBJ2-6, with 7 bases that match TRBD1. Germline loops: CDR1 MNHEY, CDR2 SVGAGI. CDR3 length equals 14 residues. V lost 6 bases and J lost 2; bases outside the gene matches: 1. The CDR3 loop is CASRTGTGANVLTF. CDR3 in DNA: TGTGCCAGCAGGACAGGGACTGGGGCCAACGTCCTGACTTTC.

This chain connects TRBV4-2 to TRBJ2-1, with 7 bases fitting TRBD1. The germline V gene encodes CDR1 LGHNA and CDR2 YNFKEQ. This CDR3 region has 15 residues. J gave up 6 bases and V 3 bases, and 8 bases lay outside the gene matches. CDR3 sequence reads: CASSQGTAVINEQFF. CDR3 nucleotides: TGTGCCAGCAGCCAGGGGACAGCCGTGATCAATGAGCAGTTCTTC.

The V call is TRBV5-1, the J call TRBJ1-1, with a possible D match to TRBD1 (5 bases). Deletions cut 0 bases from V and 0 bases from J, with 9 bases between. The CDR3 loop spans 15 amino acids. The germline CDR1 and CDR2 sequences are SGHRS and YFSETQ. CDR3 sequence (DNA): TGCGCCAGCAGCTTGGGCCCGGGGCTGAACACTGAAGCTTTCTTT. The encoded protein is CASSLGPGLNTEAFF.

The chain employs TRBV6-5 and TRBJ2-7; the D call may be TRBD1 or TRBD2 (5 bases each). CDR1 is MNHEY, CDR2 SVGAGI, per germline. The CDR3 is made up of 15 amino acids. With 0 bases removed from V and 4 bases from J, the gap between germline ends came to 13 bases. The CDR3 spells CASSYSGTGRYEQYF. The CDR3 bases are TGTGCCAGCAGTTACTCAGGGACGGGGAGATACGAGCAGTACTTC.

This clone appeared a few times. The chain uses TRBV5-1 and TRBJ2-7; tentatively, D is TRBD1 or TRBD2 (5 bases each). The germline V gene has CDR1 SGHRS and CDR2 YFSETQ. The CDR3 runs 16 residues. The ends were cut back, 4 bases at V and 3 bases at J, with 20 bases in the middle. CDR3 amino acids: CASSPGRSSSGYEQYV. CDR3 sequence (DNA): TGCGCCAGCAGCCCGGGGCGCTCTTCGTCAGGCTACGAGCAGTACGTC.

This clone occurred many times. The CDR3 sequence: CAISEGVGGRHTEAFF. CDR3 sequence (DNA): TGTGCCATCAGTGAGGGTGTGGGGGGGAGGCACACTGAAGCTTTCTTT. V gene TRBV10-3 combines with J gene TRBJ1-1; tentatively, D is TRBD1 (5 bases). V dropped 2 bases and J dropped 3 bases, with 16 bases sitting between them. This CDR3 has 16 residues. The V gene's germline CDR1 is ENHRY and CDR2 SYGVKD.

The chain couples TRBV5-4 to TRBJ1-2, with D possibly matching TRBD1 (5 bases). Germline CDR1 is SGHNT and CDR2 is YYREEE (reference sequence). Trimming stripped 2 bases from V and 4 bases from J, with 12 bases between. The CDR3 loop spans 14 amino acids. The CDR3 DNA follows: TGTGCCAGCAGCTTTCCTGGGGGAGGCTATGGCTACACCTTC. Its translation: CASSFPGGGYGYTF.

This clone was seen a handful of times. The V call is TRBV2, the J call TRBJ1-1; D is undetermined. Per the germline V gene, CDR1 is SNHLY and CDR2 is FYNNEI. This CDR3 contains 14 residues. With 7 bases removed from V and 4 bases from J, the gap between germline ends came to 16 bases. The DNA for the CDR3 is TGTGCCAGCAAGGGAGCATCCTGGGGCACTGAAGCTTTCTTT. Amino acids: CASKGASWGTEAFF.

This clone was counted many times. This chain links TRBV2 with TRBJ2-7, with D possibly matching TRBD1 (6 bases). CDR3 length: 11 amino acids. Germline assignment: CDR1 SNHLY and CDR2 FYNNEI. The V and J ends lost 7 bases and 2 bases respectively, with 6 bases between them. The CDR3 is CASTGAYEQYF. CDR3 nucleotides: TGTGCCAGCACAGGGGCCTACGAGCAGTACTTC.

V and J are TRBV5-1 and TRBJ2-7; no firm D call. The CDR3 totals 13 residues. Looked up from germline, CDR1 is SGHRS and CDR2 is YFSETQ. V was clipped by 0 bases and J by 6 bases, with 10 bases between them. The CDR3 DNA follows: TGCGCCAGCAGCTTGGCCGAAGTTCGCGAGCAGTACTTC. It is translated as CASSLAEVREQYF.

There are a few counts of this clone. The V gene is TRBV10-3, the J gene TRBJ1-6, with no clear D. CDR1 and CDR2 (germline): ENHRY, SYGVKD. The CDR3 consists of 12 residues. V lost 4 bases to trimming and J lost 6 bases, with 4 bases between them. CDR3 DNA sequence: TGTGCCATCAGTGGTTCTAATTCACCCCTCCACTTT. This translates into CAISGSNSPLHF.

In its sample, this clone was seen many times. The CDR3 here is CASSLEGRAFTDTQYF. CDR3 nucleotide sequence: TGTGCCAGCAGCTTAGAGGGACGAGCTTTCACAGATACGCAGTATTTT. V is TRBV7-2 and J is TRBJ2-3; D assignment may be TRBD1 or TRBD2 (5 bases each). Germline V lookup: CDR1 SGHTA, CDR2 FQGNSA. The CDR3 extends over 16 amino acids. The germline V and J ends were trimmed by 1 base and 2 bases, with 13 bases remaining between them. The entire variable domain, with the rest obtained from reference TRBV7-2 and TRBJ2-3, is as follows: GAGVSQSPSNKVTEKGKDVELRCDPISGHTALYWYRQSLGQGLEFLIYFQGNSAPDKSGLPSDRFSAERTGGSVSTLTIQRTQQEDSAVYLCASSLEGRAFTDTQYFGPGTRLTVL.

With respect to this clone: Other DNA sequences in the sample encode the same CDR3. The V gene is TRBV4-2, the J gene TRBJ1-2, with no clear D. V lost 1 base and J 7 bases, leaving 4 bases between the germline ends. CDR1 is LGHNA and CDR2 is YNFKEQ in the germline V gene. This CDR3 comprises 11 residues. For the CDR3, the DNA is TGTGCCAGCAGCCAAGCGGGTGGCTACACCTTC. It encodes CASSQAGGYTF.

This clone was detected only a few times. This sample also contains other DNA sequences that code for the same CDR3. The chain links TRBV18 to TRBJ2-3, with TRBD2 as a possible D gene (5 bases). The CDR3 has 14 residues. Germline V gene data show CDR1 as KGHSH and CDR2 as LQKENI. V was cut by 2 bases and J by 1 base, with 7 bases left in between. The CDR3 DNA is TGTGCCAGCTCACCAGGACTCGGCACAGATACGCAGTATTTT. This gives the protein CASSPGLGTDTQYF.

The chain couples TRBV5-1 to TRBJ2-7; a weak D match, TRBD2 (5 bases). The V and J ends lost 3 bases and 6 bases respectively, with 13 bases between them. Germline assignment: CDR1 SGHRS and CDR2 YFSETQ. This CDR3 has 13 amino acids. The CDR3 region is CASSSGEGSEQYV. The CDR3 coding sequence is TGCGCCAGCAGCTCCGGAGAGGGTTCCGAGCAGTACGTC.

The chain recombines TRBV18 with TRBJ1-1; 7 positions match TRBD1. Germline V gene sequence: CDR1 KGHSH, CDR2 LQKENI. There are 15 residues in the CDR3. V shed 3 bases, J shed 6 bases, and the junction held 10 bases outside the gene matches. The CDR3 nucleotides are TGTGCCAGCTCACCCGCCGCAGGGGGAAGGTCTGAAGCTTTCTTT. Translated, it gives CASSPAAGGRSEAFF.

The J gene is TRBJ2-3, the V gene TRBV7-3; D is uncertain. V shed 2 bases and J shed 2 bases, with 17 bases lying between them. CDR1 is SGHTA, CDR2 FQGTGA, per germline. The CDR3 is 17 residues long. The CDR3 region has the DNA TGTGCCAGCAGCTTAGGTCTGTGGATCTCGACCACAGATACGCAGTATTTT. This translates into CASSLGLWISTTDTQYF.